This TCR beta chain was sequenced in a study of blood T cell repertoires in COVID-19. Only in-frame clones appear in the TCRdb table, and some are missing; sequencing was by immunoSEQ multiplex PCR. Of 200,000 or so clones listed, roughly 83% are singletons. This CDR3 spans 15 amino acids. Losses at the gene ends were 4 bases for V and 4 bases for J; bases not matched to a gene: 7. In germline, CDR1 is LGHDT, CDR2 YNNKEL (reference sequence). The receptor was isolated from a woman aged 40-49 years with acute COVID-19. Sequencing was done on a sample of PBMCs or T cells enriched from blood (not recorded which). V usage is TRBV3-1 (or the pseudogene TRBV3-2) and J usage is TRBJ1-1; 9 bases are a match to TRBD1. In nucleotides, the CDR3 is TGTGCCAGCAGCCGGGACAGGGCGAGTACCACTGAAGCTTTCTTT. This codes for CASSRDRASTTEAFF.